This T cell receptor beta chain is drawn from a study of cytomegalovirus exposure and HLA in healthy donors. Germline CDR1 and CDR2: SGHDN and FVKESK. V lost 4 bases to trimming and J lost 6 bases; unmatched junction nucleotides: 4. This CDR3 comprises 13 residues. This clone has only a few counts. PCR involved 60 Vbeta and 13 Jbeta primers. Only in-frame clones appear in the TCRdb table, and some are missing; sequencing was by immunoSEQ multiplex PCR. The sample holds over 200,000 clones, 77% seen once. The J gene is TRBJ2-7, the V gene TRBV14; 9 nucleotides align to TRBD2. Sequenced material: PBMCs. This clonotype was obtained from a woman aged 55-70 years in good health and CMV-seropositive. CDR3 DNA sequence: TGTGCCAGCAGCCGGCAACTAGCGGGCGAGCAGTACTTC. Its protein product is CASSRQLAGEQYF.